Presented here are 21 T cell receptor beta chains from one specimen sequenced in a study of STAT5B mutations in CD4+ large granular lymphocyte leukemia (dated by TCRdb to between 2021 and 2022). The library relied on the immunoSEQ multiplex PCR assay. TCRdb carries this immuneACCESS record with in-frame sequences only. Its versions omit some clonotypes, under half of them owing to an unresolved V gene in the studies checked, with the rest unexplained. Within this sample are 20,000 to 25,000 clones, with 70% to 80% of them counted one time only. The ten top clones hold around 0.4% of the sample. The specimen sequenced was CD4+ T cells from blood buffy coats. These receptors were collected from a human donor in good health.

The chain employs TRBV15 and TRBJ2-5; 9 nucleotides match TRBD2. This CDR3 has 17 residues. With 0 bases clipped from V and 4 bases from J, the junction kept 9 bases outside the gene matches. Germline values: CDR1 LNHNV, CDR2 YYDKDF (reference sequence). CDR3 residues: CATSRDKAGGSGETQYF. CDR3 bases: TGTGCCACCAGCAGAGATAAGGCGGGAGGGTCTGGAGAGACCCAGTACTTC.

The J gene is TRBJ2-2, the V gene TRBV28, with D possibly TRBD1 on 5 matching bases. Looked up from germline, CDR1 is MDHEN and CDR2 is SYDVKM. Trimming stripped 3 bases from V and 1 base from J, with 9 bases between. The CDR3 has 15 residues. In DNA form, the CDR3 reads TGTGCCAGCAGTTTGTTCGGACAGAACACCGGGGAGCTGTTTTTT. It specifies CASSLFGQNTGELFF.

The rearrangement uses TRBV10-3 and TRBJ2-7; D not resolved. Germline V gene data show CDR1 as ENHRY and CDR2 as SYGVKD. The V end lost 0 bases, the J end lost 2 bases, and 2 bases lay between the germline ends. The CDR3 runs to 12 residues. The DNA for the CDR3 is TGTGCCATCAGTGAGTCCCCCTACGAGCAGTACTTC. Translation: CAISESPYEQYF.

The genes are TRBV28 and TRBJ1-4; no clear D. V was clipped by 6 bases and J by 9 bases, with 26 bases between them. Per the germline V gene, CDR1 is MDHEN and CDR2 is SYDVKM. There are 17 residues in the CDR3. CDR3 protein: CASSGYEGALIVQKLFF. The CDR3 DNA reads TGTGCCAGCAGCGGTTATGAGGGCGCCCTTATTGTACAAAAACTGTTTTTT.

The chain combines TRBV10-3 with TRBJ1-6, with D hard to call. Germline V gene data show CDR1 as ENHRY and CDR2 as SYGVKD. With 6 bases removed from V and 7 bases from J, the gap between germline ends came to 10 bases. This CDR3 contains 13 residues. CDR3 in amino acids: CAISPGLNSPLHF. CDR3 in DNA: TGTGCCATCAGCCCCGGACTGAATTCACCCCTCCACTTT.

V usage is TRBV10-3 and J usage is TRBJ2-1; 9 bases fit TRBD2. This CDR3 has 17 residues. The germline V gene encodes CDR1 ENHRY and CDR2 SYGVKD. Trimming at V came to 2 bases and at J to 5 bases, leaving 10 bases not matched to a gene. DNA for the CDR3: TGTGCCATCAGTGAGCAACAGGGGCTAGCGGGAAACAATGAGCAGTTCTTC. This codes for CAISEQQGLAGNNEQFF.

This rearrangement joins TRBV9 to TRBJ2-7; D gene uncertain. The ends were cut back, 3 bases at V and 5 bases at J, with 9 bases in the middle. CDR3 length: 12 amino acids. CDR1 is SGDLS, CDR2 YYNGEE, per germline. CDR3 loop: CASSAASNEQYF. CDR3 nucleotides: TGTGCCAGCAGCGCGGCGTCAAACGAGCAGTACTTC.

The chain joins TRBV30 to TRBJ2-1, with 11 positions matching TRBD2. In germline, CDR1 is GTSNPN, CDR2 SVGIG (reference sequence). Trimming cost V 8 bases and J 7 bases; bases outside gene matches: 7. The CDR3 runs to 13 residues. In DNA form, the CDR3 reads TGTGCCGCGACTAGCGGGATAAGTAATGAGCAGTTCTTC. It encodes CAATSGISNEQFF. Complete variable domain (other parts from reference TRBV30 and TRBJ2-1): SQTIHQWPATLVQPVGSPLSLECTVEGTSNPNLYWYRQAAGRGLQLLFYSVGIGQISSEVPQNLSASRPQDRQFILSSKKLLLSDSGFYLCAATSGISNEQFFGPGTRLTVL.

This chain connects TRBV5-1 to TRBJ2-7; TRBD2 might be the D (5 bases). This CDR3 region has 13 residues. V was clipped by 0 bases and J by 6 bases, with 10 bases between them. CDR1 and CDR2 from the germline V gene are SGHRS and YFSETQ. The DNA of the CDR3 is TGCGCCAGCAGCTTGGCCGAGGGCCGCGAGCAGTACTTC. It codes for CASSLAEGREQYF.

V is TRBV4-2 and J is TRBJ2-1; 8 nucleotides agree with TRBD2. The CDR3 is 15 amino acids. The J segment lost 9 bases and the V segment lost 4 bases, leaving 11 bases of the junction unmatched. Germline CDR1 reads LGHNA; CDR2 reads YNFKEQ. Written as DNA, the CDR3 is TGTGCCAGCAGCCCGGCATCGGAGCGGGAGTTTGAGCAGTTCTTC. Translating it yields CASSPASEREFEQFF.

This clone was seen just once. The V gene is TRBV27, the J gene TRBJ1-6; D not resolved. CDR1 and CDR2 from the germline V gene are MNHEY and SMNVEV (reference sequence). V dropped 3 bases and J dropped 8 bases, with 11 bases sitting between them. CDR3 size: 14 residues. CDR3 in amino acids: CASSFAAEYSPLHF. DNA for the CDR3: TGTGCCAGCAGTTTCGCAGCGGAGTATTCACCCCTCCACTTT.

This clone came up a few times. The chain has TRBV10-3 and TRBJ1-1; D is possibly TRBD1 (5 bases). Germline V gene sequence: CDR1 ENHRY, CDR2 SYGVKD. The CDR3 is 14 amino acids. V gave up 4 bases and J gave up 0 bases, with 9 bases separating them. The CDR3 DNA is TGTGCCATCAGTGTTGGGGACTTGAACACTGAAGCTTTCTTT. Its protein is CAISVGDLNTEAFF.

CDR3 DNA: TGCGCCAGCTACCCCGAGGAGGGACGGGCCGGGGAGCTGTTTTTT. This codes for CASYPEEGRAGELFF. The genes are TRBV5-1 and TRBJ2-2; D is possibly TRBD2 (6 bases). Between the trimmed V and J ends, which lost 7 bases and 6 bases, there was a span of 19 bases. The CDR3 contains 15 residues. Germline CDR1 reads SGHRS; CDR2 reads YFSETQ.

The rearrangement joins TRBV15 to TRBJ2-7; D unclear. Germline loops: CDR1 LNHNV, CDR2 YYDKDF (reference sequence). The CDR3 runs 15 residues. V dropped 5 bases and J dropped 0 bases, with 14 bases sitting between them. CDR3 loop: CATSPEAFGSYEQYF. The CDR3 bases are TGTGCCACCAGCCCCGAGGCATTTGGCTCCTACGAGCAGTACTTC.

V gene TRBV10-3 combines with J gene TRBJ2-5; D gene unclear. Germline V lookup: CDR1 ENHRY, CDR2 SYGVKD. The CDR3 contains 13 residues. V shed 0 bases and J shed 8 bases, with 10 bases lying between them. The DNA for the CDR3 is TGTGCCATCAGTGAGTCCCCAGCCGGTACCCAGTACTTC. Translated: CAISESPAGTQYF.

The V call is TRBV6-5, the J call TRBJ1-2, with D possibly matching TRBD1 (6 bases). The V and J ends lost 5 bases and 2 bases respectively, with 9 bases between them. This CDR3 has 13 residues. From germline, CDR1 is MNHEY and CDR2 SVGAGI. The CDR3 sequence is CASSDRSNYGYTF. The DNA of the CDR3 is TGTGCCAGCAGTGACAGGTCGAACTATGGCTACACCTTC.

The chain recombines TRBV30 with TRBJ2-7; no firm D call. With 2 bases removed from V and 3 bases from J, the gap between germline ends came to 5 bases. This CDR3 region has 11 residues. The germline V gene has CDR1 GTSNPN and CDR2 SVGIG (reference sequence). CDR3 nucleotides: TGTGCCTGGAGTACCGGCTACGAGCAGTACTTC. It codes for CAWSTGYEQYF.

The chain links TRBV30 to TRBJ1-2; D may be TRBD1 (5 bases). This CDR3 comprises 16 residues. The V end was cut by 1 base, the J end by 4 bases, with 19 bases between. Germline V gene sequence: CDR1 GTSNPN, CDR2 SVGIG (reference sequence). CDR3 in amino acids: CAWSGKTLGQGYGYTF. CDR3 in DNA: TGTGCCTGGAGTGGAAAAACTTTGGGGCAGGGCTATGGCTACACCTTC.

CDR3 in amino acids: CASSPTSGGSGPQHF. Written as DNA, the CDR3 is TGTGCCAGTAGTCCCACGTCGGGGGGCTCTGGGCCCCAGCATTTT. V gene TRBV19 combines with J gene TRBJ1-5, with D possibly being TRBD1 (6 bases). The CDR3 is made up of 15 amino acids. Trimming pared 5 bases from V and 9 bases from J, leaving 20 bases between. Germline V gene lookup returns CDR1 LNHDA and CDR2 SQIVND (reference sequence).

The CDR3 DNA sequence: TGTGCCAGCAGCTCCCGGGACTGGGCCACAGATACGCAGTATTTT. Protein product: CASSSRDWATDTQYF. The chain carries TRBV13 and TRBJ2-3; possibly TRBD2 for D (6 bases). The ends were cut back, 4 bases at V and 2 bases at J, with 13 bases in the middle. Per the germline V gene, CDR1 is PRHDT and CDR2 is FYEKMQ (reference sequence). The CDR3 has 15 residues.

J is TRBJ2-5 and V is TRBV5-1, with 10 bases aligning to TRBD1. After removal of 0 bases from V and 3 bases from J, the junction contained 2 bases not matched to a gene. This CDR3 contains 15 residues. Germline V gives CDR1 SGHRS, CDR2 YFSETQ. In nucleotides, the CDR3 is TGCGCCAGCAGCTTGGCCGGGACAGGGGAAGAGACCCAGTACTTC. It translates to CASSLAGTGEETQYF.